This T cell receptor (beta chain) was found in a study of Ad26.COV2.S vaccination and SARS-CoV-2 variants. Details on this clone: As yet, its antigen is unknown.

Germline V CDR1 and CDR2: SEHNR, FQNEAQ (reference sequence). V was pared by 1 base and J by 2 bases, with 8 bases between. The CDR3 is 14 amino acids. Study results and limitations: Total T cell responses were possibly underestimated by TCR breadth and depth analyses. Reportedly, spike-specific CD8+ and CD4+ T cell responses achieved substantial breadth once vaccination had taken place. Whether participants received vaccine or placebo, their non-spike TCR breadth was similar.

This table comes from immunoSEQ multiplex PCR, and its TCRdb copy is limited to in-frame clones, with some not included. The data contain approximately 340,000 clones, roughly 94% of them singletons. The specimen comprised peripheral blood, sampled after recovery from COVID-19. The rearrangement uses TRBV7-9 and TRBJ2-5; maybe TRBD1 (5 bases). The source is a human donor who had recovered from COVID-19. CDR3 sequence (DNA): TGTGCCAGCAGCTTAGGGTCAGGGCAAGAGACCCAGTACTTC. This codes for CASSLGSGQETQYF.